Sequencing of this T cell receptor (beta chain) was carried out in a study of beta chain features in type 1 diabetes. In regard to this clone: Its antigen remains unknown.

The CDR3 contains 14 residues. The V gene lost 5 bases and the J gene lost 0 bases, with 11 bases spanning the gap. From germline, CDR1 is SQVTM and CDR2 ANQGSEA. The whole isolated RNA underwent reverse transcription, so sequencing captured expressed TCRB transcripts. A few million reads were obtained on average from naive, central memory and regulatory T cell samples. Assay used: immunoSEQ multiplex PCR; TCRdb lists only in-frame clones, some missing. Among hundreds of thousands of clones listed, 11% to 15% were seen once. Study-wide results and limits: When Type 1 diabetes patients were examined, their TCRB CDR3s proved moderately but significantly shorter in all four CD4+ subsets.

Sequencing used naive CD4+ T cells from blood. V is TRBV29-1 and J is TRBJ1-5; a possible D gene is TRBD1 (5 bases). This sequence originates from a man aged 18 to 30 with type 1 diabetes. DNA of the CDR3: TGCAGCGTTTCCAAGGACACTAGCAATCAGCCCCAGCATTTT. Its protein is CSVSKDTSNQPQHF.